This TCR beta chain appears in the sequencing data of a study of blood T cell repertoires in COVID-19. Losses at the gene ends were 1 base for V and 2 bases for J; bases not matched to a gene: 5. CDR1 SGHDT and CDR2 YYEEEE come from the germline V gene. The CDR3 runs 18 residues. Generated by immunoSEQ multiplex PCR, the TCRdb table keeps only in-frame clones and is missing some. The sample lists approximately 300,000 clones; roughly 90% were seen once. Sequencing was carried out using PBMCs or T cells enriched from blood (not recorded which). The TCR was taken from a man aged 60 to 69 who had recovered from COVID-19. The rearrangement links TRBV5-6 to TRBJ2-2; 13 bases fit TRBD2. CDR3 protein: CASSLTSGRAKNTGELFF. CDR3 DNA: TGTGCCAGCAGCTTGACTAGCGGGAGGGCCAAAAACACCGGGGAGCTGTTTTTT.